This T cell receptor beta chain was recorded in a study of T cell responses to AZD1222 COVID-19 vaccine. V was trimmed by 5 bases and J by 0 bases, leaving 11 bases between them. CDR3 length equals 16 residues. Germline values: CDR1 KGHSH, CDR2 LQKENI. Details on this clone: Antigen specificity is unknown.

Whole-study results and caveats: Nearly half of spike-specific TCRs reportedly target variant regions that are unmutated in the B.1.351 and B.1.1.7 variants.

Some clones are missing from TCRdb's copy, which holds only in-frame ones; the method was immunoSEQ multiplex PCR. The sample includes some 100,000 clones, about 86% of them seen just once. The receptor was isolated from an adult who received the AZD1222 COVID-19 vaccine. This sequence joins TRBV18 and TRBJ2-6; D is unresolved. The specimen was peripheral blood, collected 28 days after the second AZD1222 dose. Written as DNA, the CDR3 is TGTGCCAGCTCAAGGACGGAATACTCTGGGGCCAACGTCCTGACTTTC. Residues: CASSRTEYSGANVLTF. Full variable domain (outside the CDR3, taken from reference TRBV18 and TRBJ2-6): NAGVMQNPRHLVRRRGQEARLRCSPMKGHSHVYWYRQLPEEGLKFMVYLQKENIIDESGMPKERFSAEFPKEGPSILRIQQVVRGDSAAYFCASSRTEYSGANVLTFGAGSRLTVL.